Below are 12 T cell receptor beta chains sequenced from a single sample in a study of blood T cell repertoires in COVID-19. TCRdb's copy holds only in-frame clones and misses some; the assay was immunoSEQ multiplex PCR. The table lists around 40,000 clones, about 90% of them singletons. The sample taken for sequencing was peripheral blood. These receptor sequences come from a human donor in a cohort sampled during active COVID-19.

The rearrangement joins TRBV7-2 to TRBJ2-5, with 7 bases that match TRBD2. J gave up 5 bases and V 0 bases, and 6 bases lay outside the gene matches. The V gene's germline CDR1 is SGHTA and CDR2 FQGNSA. The CDR3 covers 15 residues. The CDR3 here is CASSLARGGAETQYF. CDR3 bases: TGTGCCAGCAGCTTAGCCCGGGGAGGGGCTGAGACCCAGTACTTC.

V is TRBV28 and J is TRBJ1-2, with TRBD1 as a possible D gene (6 bases). CDR3 length equals 15 residues. CDR1 and CDR2 from the germline V gene are MDHEN and SYDVKM. V was cut by 2 bases and J by 3 bases, with 13 bases left in between. CDR3 amino acids: CASSLPGYRDYGYTF. The CDR3 DNA reads TGTGCCAGCAGTTTACCTGGGTACAGGGACTATGGCTACACCTTC.

The rearrangement joins TRBV7-9 to TRBJ2-2; D remains unclear. Trimming took off 3 bases at V and 7 bases at J, with 12 bases between the two ends. Germline values: CDR1 SEHNR, CDR2 FQNEAQ (reference sequence). The CDR3 totals 14 residues. CDR3 region: CASSLVLPIGELFF. The CDR3 region has the DNA TGTGCCAGCAGCTTGGTACTCCCGATCGGGGAGCTGTTTTTT.

The chain joins TRBV5-1 to TRBJ2-2; possibly TRBD1 for D (5 bases). CDR3 length equals 18 residues. V was pared by 2 bases and J by 4 bases, with 21 bases between. From germline, CDR1 is SGHRS and CDR2 YFSETQ. CDR3 sequence: CASSFVLTARHGTGELFF. For the CDR3, the DNA is TGCGCCAGCAGCTTTGTTTTGACAGCAAGGCATGGCACCGGGGAGCTGTTTTTT.

CDR3 coding DNA: TGCGCCAGCAGCCAAGATGAGTTCGGCGGAAACTCCTACAATGAGCAGTTCTTC. It is translated as CASSQDEFGGNSYNEQFF. The rearrangement joins TRBV4-3 to TRBJ2-1, with D uncertain. The V and J ends lost 0 bases and 0 bases respectively, with 15 bases between them. CDR3 length equals 18 residues. Germline V gene lookup returns CDR1 LGHNA and CDR2 YSLEER.

The sample holds one count of this clone. This chain links TRBV4-3 with TRBJ1-2, with D possibly being TRBD1 (5 bases). Deletions cut 1 base from V and 0 bases from J, with 12 bases between. CDR3 length: 16 amino acids. Germline V gene lookup returns CDR1 LGHNA and CDR2 YSLEER. Here the CDR3 reads CASSQVMTVTNYGYTF. The CDR3 DNA sequence: TGCGCCAGCAGCCAAGTCATGACAGTCACTAACTATGGCTACACCTTC.

The gene calls are TRBV6-5 and TRBJ2-1; 10 nucleotides line up with TRBD2. The CDR3 is made up of 16 amino acids. Germline values: CDR1 MNHEY, CDR2 SVGAGI. The ends lost 0 bases at V and 6 bases at J; junction bases unmatched: 5. CDR3: CASSYSPSGRSNEQFF. The CDR3, as DNA: TGTGCCAGCAGTTACTCACCTAGCGGGAGAAGCAATGAGCAGTTCTTC.

CDR3 in DNA: TGTGCCAGCAGTTACTCAATTGTGCGGGGCAATCAGCCCCAGCATTTT. Its translation is CASSYSIVRGNQPQHF. The chain recombines TRBV6-5 with TRBJ1-5; D is uncertain. V was trimmed by 0 bases and J by 2 bases, leaving 11 bases between them. The length of the CDR3 is 16 residues. Germline values: CDR1 MNHEY, CDR2 SVGAGI.

This chain uses TRBV5-4 with TRBJ2-1; D perhaps matches TRBD1 (6 bases). With 4 bases removed from V and 2 bases from J, the gap between germline ends came to 19 bases. This CDR3 is 17 amino acids long. Germline V gives CDR1 SGHNT, CDR2 YYREEE (reference sequence). In DNA, the CDR3 is TGTGCCAGCAGCGGGGGCGGCGCTCAGGAACCCTACAATGAGCAGTTCTTC. This translates into CASSGGGAQEPYNEQFF.

This chain connects TRBV5-5 to TRBJ1-5; 7 nucleotides match TRBD1. The CDR3 sequence is 15 residues long. Germline CDR1 is SGHKS and CDR2 is YYEKEE (reference sequence). Losses at the gene ends were 2 bases for V and 7 bases for J; bases not matched to a gene: 9. The CDR3 is CASSLVGGAGQPQHF. CDR3 nucleotides: TGTGCCAGCAGCTTAGTAGGGGGCGCAGGGCAGCCCCAGCATTTT.

This chain connects TRBV7-2 to TRBJ2-7; TRBD2 agrees at 11 bases. CDR3 length: 14 residues. V trimming: 6 bases; J trimming: 4 bases; junction bases outside the gene matches: 5. CDR1 and CDR2 from the germline V gene are SGHTA and FQGNSA. The CDR3 reads CASSSTSGGYEQYF. The CDR3 nucleotides read TGTGCCAGCAGTTCTACTAGCGGGGGTTACGAGCAGTACTTC.

The gene calls are TRBV28 and TRBJ1-2; weak D call: TRBD1 (6 bases). CDR1 and CDR2 (germline): MDHEN, SYDVKM. CDR3 length: 16 residues. The V end was cut by 5 bases, the J end by 1 base, with 17 bases between. The CDR3 loop is CASSLGGLGFNYGYTF. In DNA, the CDR3 is TGTGCCAGCAGTCTTGGGGGCCTCGGGTTTAACTATGGCTACACCTTC.